This TCR beta chain derives from a study of tumor and adjacent non-tumor tissue in lung cancer. Study details: Patients comprised 12 adenocarcinoma, 2 squamous cell carcinoma and 1 small cell lung cancer. Each sample yielded around 4.2 million productive TCRbeta reads on average. Study findings and constraints: TCR diversity was significantly greater in tumor than normal lung tissue. In normal lung, the top 100 clones were significantly more dominant than in tumor.

The template was RNA from unsorted bulk tissue. This non-tumor lung sample came from over 3 cm beyond the tumor edge. A word on this clonotype: What it recognizes is unknown.

The CDR3 is made up of 13 amino acids. Germline CDR1 is SNHLY and CDR2 is FYNNEI. The library came from three nested PCR rounds adapted from ARM-PCR protocols. TCRdb fed the multiplex PCR reads into MiXCR, producing one record per CDR3 protein. The data contain 43,000 or so distinct CDR3 sequences, roughly 66% of them seen just once; the ten biggest clones take up 35% to 50%. Sequencing was carried out using distant non-tumor lung tissue. The chain has TRBV2 and TRBJ1-5; 12 bases are shared with TRBD1. This sequence was found in a man aged 50 or older with non-small cell lung cancer. The chain's CDR3 is CDTLGQGASTQHF. CDR3 bases: TGTGACACCCTGGGACAGGGGGCTTCTACCCAGCATTTT.